This TCR beta chain was profiled in a study of identifying expanded T cells in peripheral blood. Germline assignment: CDR1 KGHSH and CDR2 LQKENI. The CDR3 is 19 amino acids. The V end lost 8 bases, the J end lost 0 bases, and 23 bases lay between the germline ends. The protocol was immunoSEQ multiplex PCR, while the TCRdb copy is restricted to in-frame clones and leaves out a portion. The sample records more than 75,000 clones, around 87% being singletons. This TCR was sampled from a person aged 18 to 75 in good health. The source material was blood. The chain links TRBV18 to TRBJ2-6; D is unclear. The CDR3 loop is CASAIPNSALYSGANVLTF. The CDR3 bases are TGTGCCAGCGCAATTCCTAACAGCGCACTTTACTCTGGGGCCAACGTCCTGACTTTC.